One sample yielded the 18 T cell receptor beta chains listed below, sequenced in a study of shared clonotypes between healthy human individuals. Only in-frame clones appear in the TCRdb table, and some are missing; sequencing was by immunoSEQ multiplex PCR. The sample contains hundreds of thousands of clones, about 96% of which appear only once. Sequenced: naive CD4+ T cells sorted from blood. Subset here: CD45RA+ positively selected. These receptors originate from a woman between 25 and 40 years old in good health.

The rearrangement uses TRBV28 and TRBJ1-6; D is perhaps TRBD1 (6 bases). The CDR3 spans 15 residues. V lost 3 bases to trimming and J lost 10 bases, with 16 bases between them. Per the germline V gene, CDR1 is MDHEN and CDR2 is SYDVKM. The CDR3 region is CASSFRRGARSPLHF. Here the CDR3 DNA reads TGTGCCAGCAGTTTTCGTCGGGGGGCAAGGTCACCCCTCCACTTT.

The chain carries TRBV28 and TRBJ2-4, with D maybe TRBD2 (5 bases). Germline CDR1 and CDR2: MDHEN and SYDVKM. The V end was cut by 8 bases, the J end by 7 bases, with 18 bases between. The CDR3 sequence is 14 residues long. The CDR3 loop reads CASHRSGSQNIQYF. The CDR3 nucleotides are TGTGCCAGCCATCGAAGCGGTTCTCAGAACATTCAGTACTTC.

In its sample, this clone was seen once. V gene TRBV29-1 combines with J gene TRBJ1-6; no clear D gene. Germline lookup yields CDR1 SQVTM and CDR2 ANQGSEA. V was clipped by 3 bases and J by 9 bases, with 12 bases between them. The CDR3 is made up of 13 amino acids. The chain's CDR3 is CSVDWGDGSPLHF. The CDR3 nucleotides read TGCAGCGTTGATTGGGGAGACGGTTCACCCCTCCACTTT.

This chain connects TRBV18 to TRBJ2-7; D is undetermined. The CDR3 has 13 residues. With 4 bases removed from V and 3 bases from J, the gap between germline ends came to 10 bases. The germline V gene encodes CDR1 KGHSH and CDR2 LQKENI. CDR3 coding DNA: TGTGCCAGCTCACTAGGATATGTCTACGAGCAGTACTTC. It codes for CASSLGYVYEQYF.

The J gene is TRBJ2-4, the V gene TRBV21-1; TRBD2 is the table's D call, not checked against the DNA. TRBV21-1 is marked as a pseudogene. CDR3 length: 11 residues. The CDR3 loop is CARSRGNIQYF. CDR3 nucleotide sequence: TGTGCCAGGAGTCGAGGAAACATTCAGTACTTC.

The chain carries TRBV10-3 and TRBJ2-7; no firm D call. Germline V gene lookup returns CDR1 ENHRY and CDR2 SYGVKD. The CDR3 is made up of 15 amino acids. Trimming removed 8 bases from V and 2 bases from J, with 19 bases in between. In DNA, the CDR3 is TGTGCCATCTCTGGTATACTGTCCCGAGCCTACGAGCAGTACTTC. This encodes CAISGILSRAYEQYF.

CDR3 coding DNA: TGTGCCAGCAGCCGCGATAGGGTCCTGTTTTTT. Translating gives CASSRDRVLFF. This chain joins TRBV2 and TRBJ1-4; D is unclear. V was pared by 6 bases and J by 14 bases, with 13 bases between. Germline V gives CDR1 SNHLY, CDR2 FYNNEI. CDR3 length: 11 amino acids. Full variable domain (missing parts from reference TRBV2 and TRBJ1-4): EPEVTQTPSHQVTQMGQEVILRCVPISNHLYFYWYRQILGQKVEFLVSFYNNEISEKSEIFDDQFSVERPDGSNFTLKIRSTKLEDSAMYFCASSRDRVLFFGSGTQLSVL.

The chain combines TRBV27 with TRBJ2-1; the match to TRBD1 covers 10 bases. The V and J ends lost 6 bases and 8 bases, in that order; junction bases with no gene match: 22. Germline V gene data show CDR1 as MNHEY and CDR2 as SMNVEV (reference sequence). CDR3 length: 19 residues. The CDR3 DNA sequence: TGTGCCAGCAGCGCCTATCATAGCGGGGACAGGGGCCTGGGGGATGAGCAGTTCTTC. This codes for CASSAYHSGDRGLGDEQFF.

Written as DNA, the CDR3 is TGTGCCAGCTCACCCTACTTGACGGCTAACTCCTACGAGCAGTACTTC. Amino acid sequence: CASSPYLTANSYEQYF. The chain links TRBV18 to TRBJ2-7; no clear D gene. The CDR3 covers 16 residues. V lost 3 bases and J 0 bases, leaving 15 bases between the germline ends. In germline, CDR1 is KGHSH, CDR2 LQKENI. Full variable domain (missing parts from reference TRBV18 and TRBJ2-7): NAGVMQNPRHLVRRRGQEARLRCSPMKGHSHVYWYRQLPEEGLKFMVYLQKENIIDESGMPKERFSAEFPKEGPSILRIQQVVRGDSAAYFCASSPYLTANSYEQYFGPGTRLTVT.

The chain uses TRBV7-8 and TRBJ1-1, with no clear D. Germline V gene sequence: CDR1 SGHVS, CDR2 FQNEAQ. Deletions cut 4 bases from V and 3 bases from J, with 9 bases between. CDR3 length equals 13 residues. The CDR3 DNA is TGTGCCAGCAGCTCCGAGCGTTACACTGAAGCTTTCTTT. Amino acids: CASSSERYTEAFF.

This chain uses TRBV5-1 with TRBJ2-7; weak D call: TRBD1 (5 bases). The CDR3 length is 15 residues. V was trimmed by 0 bases and J by 3 bases, leaving 13 bases between them. Germline V gene data show CDR1 as SGHRS and CDR2 as YFSETQ. The CDR3 region is CASSLATRVSYEQYF. DNA of the CDR3: TGCGCCAGCAGCTTGGCCACCAGGGTAAGCTACGAGCAGTACTTC.

The chain carries TRBV6-1 and TRBJ2-7; weak D call: TRBD1 (7 bases). Germline values: CDR1 MNHNS, CDR2 SASEGT. V was pared by 2 bases and J by 2 bases, with 16 bases between. CDR3 length: 16 amino acids. CDR3 amino acids: CASSEPGGMRTYEQYF. CDR3 bases: TGTGCCAGCAGTGAACCAGGGGGGATGAGGACCTACGAGCAGTACTTC.

The chain uses TRBV28 and TRBJ1-5; D is undetermined. The CDR3 has 15 residues. In germline, CDR1 is MDHEN, CDR2 SYDVKM. The germline V and J ends were trimmed by 8 bases and 4 bases, with 18 bases remaining between them. The CDR3 is CASARTGSLNQPQHF. DNA of the CDR3: TGTGCCAGCGCTCGCACGGGGTCCCTAAATCAGCCCCAGCATTTT.

The genes are TRBV11-2 and TRBJ2-1; 7 bases are a match to TRBD2. The V and J ends lost 2 bases and 5 bases, in that order; junction bases with no gene match: 3. There are 14 residues in the CDR3. Germline lookup yields CDR1 SGHAT and CDR2 FQNNGV. The chain's CDR3 is CASSLWLADNEQFF. The CDR3 region has the DNA TGTGCCAGCAGCTTATGGCTAGCGGACAATGAGCAGTTCTTC.

The CDR3 region has the DNA TGCGCCAGCGGGGACGAGGGAAGCTCCTACAATGAGCAGTTCTTC. This sequence encodes CASGDEGSSYNEQFF. The V call is TRBV5-1, the J call TRBJ2-1, with D perhaps being TRBD1 or TRBD2 (5 bases each). Between the trimmed V and J ends, which lost 7 bases and 0 bases, there was a span of 14 bases. The CDR3 extends over 15 amino acids. Looked up from germline, CDR1 is SGHRS and CDR2 is YFSETQ.

This clone was seen once. V usage is TRBV5-1 and J usage is TRBJ2-1, with D perhaps matching TRBD2 (6 bases). This CDR3 region has 15 residues. V lost 4 bases and J 3 bases, leaving 14 bases between the germline ends. The germline V gene has CDR1 SGHRS and CDR2 YFSETQ. CDR3 region: CASSPTTGSYNEQFF. The CDR3 bases are TGCGCCAGCAGCCCCACTACCGGGAGCTACAATGAGCAGTTCTTC.

J is TRBJ2-7 and V is TRBV5-6; 7 positions agree with TRBD1. Germline assignment: CDR1 SGHDT and CDR2 YYEEEE. The ends lost 0 bases at V and 9 bases at J; junction bases unmatched: 0. This CDR3 is built from 11 residues. This CDR3 reads CASSLGDRQYF. As DNA, the CDR3 is TGTGCCAGCAGCTTGGGGGACAGGCAGTACTTC.

This sequence joins TRBV30 and TRBJ2-7, with D possibly matching TRBD2 (6 bases). Looked up from germline, CDR1 is GTSNPN and CDR2 is SVGIG (reference sequence). Trimming removed 8 bases at V and 7 bases at J, with 18 bases between. The CDR3 has 12 residues. The CDR3 region has the DNA TGTGCCGGAACGGGACTGTCAAGGGAGCAGTACTTC. It codes for CAGTGLSREQYF.